Described below is a single T cell receptor (beta chain) sequence and its context. At least ten counts were recorded for this clone. Its antigen has not been determined. No much larger clone is present one base from it, and per-base qualities are unavailable. This entry comes from a study of beta chain features in type 1 diabetes (dated by TCRdb to between 2018 and 2020). With respect to the entire study: Mean age, gender distribution, total cell number and subset yield were not different between patients and healthy donors. Across all samples, almost 110 million sorted cells were examined, and cell number per subset correlated strongly with RNA yield. The study compared the TCRB repertoires of sorted circulating CD4+ T cell subsets in recently diagnosed type 1 diabetes patients with those in matched healthy donors. Regulatory and stem cell-like memory subsets were isolated from only 8 patients and roughly eight healthy donors, whereas naive and central memory subsets came from all 30 or so donors.

The High Capacity cDNA Reverse Transcription Kit was used to reverse transcribe all of the isolated RNA, meaning that expressed TCRB transcripts were what got sequenced. Deep immunoSEQ sequencing was performed on naive, central memory and regulatory T cell samples, with an average of roughly 4 million total reads per sample. Sorted cells were lysed in RLT buffer and RNA was extracted with DNase-treated RNeasy Micro or Mini kits, depending on cell number. Each cell subset was processed separately to prevent cross-contamination, with patient and healthy donor samples processed together. TCRB sequences were amplified from cDNA with the immunoSEQ multiplex PCR, producing 87-bp fragments spanning the CDR3 region. Amplicons were sequenced on the Illumina HiSeq platform. The source study handled its data this way. PCR bias was corrected computationally using synthetic template baselines, and reads within Hamming distance 2 were collapsed, with unmergeable singletons discarded. Reads were aligned to IMGT to assign V, D and J genes, CDR3 length, and insertions or deletions at six rearrangement sites. Within each subset, clonotype counts were normalized to sorted cell number, after which true diversity and Gini coefficients were computed with the tcR R package. The overlap coefficient, calculated on TCRB nucleotide sequences, was used to quantify repertoire sharing. The immuneACCESS repertoire file appears here via TCRdb, limited to in-frame rearrangements. These files lack a portion of the clones; in checked studies, under half of the deficit traces to unresolved V genes, and the cause of the others is not known. The DNA gave D and trimming, while V, J and clone size come from that table. Recorded for this sample are under 250,000 clones; about a tenth of them occurred a single time. Over 1% of the sample is held by the ten biggest clonotypes.

The study at large found these results: Because small numbers of individuals were included in the HLA sub-analyses, any influence of HLA type on TCRB rearrangement was left unresolved. At VDJ recombination sites, type 1 diabetes patients had fewer insertions and more deleted nucleotides, which implies abnormalities in thymic rearrangement. A moderate but significant shortening of TCRB CDR3 length was observed in type 1 diabetes patients in all four CD4+ subsets. Shorter templates might be favored by PCR, yet because patient and control samples were amplified and corrected together, any such skew would affect both groups equally. Naive, central memory and regulatory TCRB repertoires appeared to be more similar among patients than among healthy donors. Because cDNA was sequenced instead of genomic DNA, highly expressing activated cells could be over-represented, though the groups showed no difference in activation or CD3 levels.

V is cut by 4 bases and J by 6 bases, and the space between the germline ends is 16 bases. The CDR3 contains 15 residues, cysteine and phenylalanine counted. The kept DNA is CDR3 alone, 45 bases in frame from the first base. As encoded in the germline V gene (reference sequence), CDR1 is MNHEY while CDR2 is SMNVEV. A single peripheral blood draw of around 120 mL on average was collected from each donor into heparinised tubes. Naive, central memory, regulatory and stem cell-like memory CD4+ T cells were sorted on a BD FACSAria II using a panel including CD45RO, CCR7, CD25, CD127, CD95 and CD27. A purity above 95% was achieved for all sorted populations. PBMCs were isolated right away by Lymphoprep density gradient centrifugation and were stained directly, without culture. To minimize batch effects, samples were stained and sorted in pairs, one healthy donor with one patient per experiment.

The V gene is TRBV27 and the J gene is TRBJ2-1, with a weak D call of TRBD2 (6 bases match). Sequences were obtained from central memory CD4+ T cells from blood. This TCR derives from a man aged 18 to 30 in good health. The CDR3 loop reads CASSWTGAIPNEQFF. The DNA sequence is as follows: TGTGCCAGCAGTTGGACGGGAGCAATCCCCAATGAGCAGTTCTTC.